The 22 T cell receptor beta chains below come from one sample, sequenced in a study of blood T cells in healthy people across ages. Through a sample-barcoded 5' primer and a J-beta primer mix, a second PCR was run for about 6 to 12 cycles. One entry per CDR3 protein results from TCRdb running MiXCR on the 5' RACE reads. The sample lists around 1,000,000 distinct CDR3 sequences, roughly a quarter occurring once. This sample also belongs to another study, concerning T cells of mothers and their children.

Source material: blood. The receptor source for this set is a girl aged 2 to 9 in good health.

This clonotype was picked up a small number of times. This rearrangement joins TRBV20-1 to TRBJ2-7; D is unresolved. V gave up 3 bases and J gave up 5 bases, with 14 bases separating them. This CDR3 spans 13 amino acids. CDR1 is DFQATT and CDR2 is SNEGSKA in the germline V gene (reference sequence). CDR3 DNA: TGCAGTGCTAGTTTGTCGGCAGACAACGAGCAGTACTTC. It codes for CSASLSADNEQYF.

This clonotype was detected only a few times. The chain recombines TRBV9 with TRBJ2-3, with 9 nucleotides matching TRBD1. V shed 2 bases, J shed 4 bases, and the junction held 8 bases outside the gene matches. Germline V gives CDR1 SGDLS, CDR2 YYNGEE. The CDR3 totals 16 residues. CDR3 sequence (DNA): TGTGCCAGCAGCGTCACGGGGACAGGGAGAGCAGATACGCAGTATTTT. Protein sequence: CASSVTGTGRADTQYF.

This clonotype was counted a few times. V gene TRBV20-1 combines with J gene TRBJ1-1; tentatively, D is TRBD1 (6 bases). The germline V gene encodes CDR1 DFQATT and CDR2 SNEGSKA (reference sequence). The CDR3 is 13 amino acids. V lost 3 bases, J lost 3 bases, and 11 bases lay in between. This CDR3 is CSASRGEDTEAFF. For the CDR3, the DNA is TGCAGTGCTAGTAGGGGGGAAGACACTGAAGCTTTCTTT.

The chain joins TRBV10-1 to TRBJ2-5, with 7 bases identical to TRBD2. This CDR3 has 13 residues. Unmatched junction bases numbered 4, after V lost 4 bases and J lost 5 bases. Germline V gene sequence: CDR1 WNHNN, CDR2 SYGVQD (reference sequence). The CDR3 is CASSGSSGETQYF. DNA for the CDR3: TGCGCCAGCAGTGGGAGTAGCGGGGAGACCCAGTACTTC.

This clonotype turned up a few times. The chain carries TRBV24-1 and TRBJ2-5; 8 bases agree with TRBD1. V lost 2 bases to trimming and J lost 2 bases; unmatched junction nucleotides: 3. The germline V gene has CDR1 KGHDR and CDR2 SFDVKD. The CDR3 loop spans 15 amino acids. This CDR3 reads CATSDSDRAQETQYF. The CDR3 nucleotides are TGTGCCACCAGTGATTCGGACAGGGCACAAGAGACCCAGTACTTC.

The chain is built from TRBV9 and TRBJ2-7; 9 positions match TRBD1. Germline V lookup: CDR1 SGDLS, CDR2 YYNGEE. The CDR3 consists of 15 residues. Trimming removed 4 bases from V and 4 bases from J; junction bases left unmatched: 9. CDR3 in DNA: TGTGCCAGCAGCCCCCAACCGGGACAGGGATACGAGCAGTACTTC. This translates into CASSPQPGQGYEQYF.

A few counts support this clonotype. The chain has TRBV20-1 and TRBJ2-7, with 12 bases aligning to TRBD2. Trimming cost V 8 bases and J 2 bases; bases outside gene matches: 4. This CDR3 comprises 13 residues. CDR1 DFQATT and CDR2 SNEGSKA come from the germline V gene (reference sequence). The CDR3 region is CSSTSGGPYEQYF. CDR3 coding DNA: TGCAGTTCGACTAGCGGGGGCCCCTACGAGCAGTACTTC.

The chain is built from TRBV20-1 and TRBJ1-1; the match to TRBD1 covers 7 bases. V was clipped by 3 bases and J by 2 bases; unmatched bases: 6. This CDR3 spans 14 amino acids. Germline V gene sequence: CDR1 DFQATT, CDR2 SNEGSKA (reference sequence). The CDR3 region is CSARKQGTNTEAFF. For the CDR3, the DNA is TGCAGTGCTAGGAAACAGGGGACTAACACTGAAGCTTTCTTT.

This clonotype was picked up a small number of times. This chain joins TRBV2 and TRBJ2-5, with D unclear. Germline V gene data show CDR1 as SNHLY and CDR2 as FYNNEI. V lost 8 bases to trimming and J lost 7 bases, with 14 bases between them. The CDR3 is 12 residues long. This CDR3 reads CASLQARRTQYF. CDR3 DNA sequence: TGTGCCAGCCTCCAAGCCCGGAGGACCCAGTACTTC.

The chain couples TRBV7-2 to TRBJ1-5, with no clear D. The CDR3 is made up of 13 amino acids. Trimming cost V 3 bases and J 5 bases, with 8 bases left between them. The V gene's germline CDR1 is SGHTA and CDR2 FQGNSA. CDR3 region: CASSLNSDQPQHF. The CDR3 DNA reads as TGTGCCAGCAGCTTGAATTCGGATCAGCCCCAGCATTTT. The full variable domain, with the rest looked up from reference TRBV7-2 and TRBJ1-5, is GAGVSQSPSNKVTEKGKDVELRCDPISGHTALYWYRQSLGQGLEFLIYFQGNSAPDKSGLPSDRFSAERTGGSVSTLTIQRTQQEDSAVYLCASSLNSDQPQHFGDGTRLSIL.

This clonotype was detected only a few times. This chain joins TRBV12-3 or TRBV12-4 and TRBJ2-7; 8 nucleotides align to TRBD1. Losses at the gene ends were 5 bases for V and 4 bases for J; bases not matched to a gene: 7. The CDR3 runs 14 residues. The CDR3 DNA reads TGTGCCAGCAGTGACCGGGACAGGTATTACGAGCAGTACTTC. Its translation: CASSDRDRYYEQYF.

V is TRBV29-1 and J is TRBJ2-7; TRBD1 matches 8 bases. Trimming removed 5 bases from V and 3 bases from J; junction bases left unmatched: 3. Germline V CDR1 and CDR2: SQVTM, ANQGSEA. CDR3 length: 12 amino acids. For the CDR3, the DNA is TGCAGCGTTCAACAGGGGGGCTACGAGCAGTACTTC. It translates to CSVQQGGYEQYF.

This clonotype was recorded a few times. V usage is TRBV29-1 and J usage is TRBJ2-7, with D possibly matching TRBD2 (6 bases). Trimming took off 6 bases at V and 2 bases at J, with 11 bases between the two ends. CDR1 is SQVTM and CDR2 is ANQGSEA in the germline V gene. This CDR3 is 12 amino acids long. CDR3 sequence: CSVGGVAYEQYF. The CDR3 DNA sequence: TGCAGCGTCGGAGGGGTAGCCTACGAGCAGTACTTC.

This clonotype was counted only a few times. The chain combines TRBV20-1 with TRBJ2-5; TRBD1 is a possible D gene (6 bases). The V end was cut by 0 bases, the J end by 2 bases, with 13 bases between. The germline CDR1 and CDR2 sequences are DFQATT and SNEGSKA (reference sequence). This CDR3 is built from 15 residues. The DNA for the CDR3 is TGCAGTGCTAGAGATATTGATACAGGGCAAGAGACCCAGTACTTC. It codes for CSARDIDTGQETQYF.

The rearrangement links TRBV29-1 to TRBJ2-5, with TRBD2 matching over 9 bases. CDR3 length: 14 residues. Germline V gene data show CDR1 as SQVTM and CDR2 as ANQGSEA. V lost 4 bases, J lost 5 bases, and 8 bases stayed unmatched. This chain's CDR3 is CSVGLAAGLETQYF. The CDR3 DNA follows: TGCAGCGTTGGACTAGCGGCGGGCTTGGAGACCCAGTACTTC. Complete variable domain (other parts from reference TRBV29-1 and TRBJ2-5): SAVISQKPSRDICQRGTSLTIQCQVDSQVTMMFWYRQQPGQSLTLIATANQGSEATYESGFVIDKFPISRPNLTFSTLTVSNMSPEDSSIYLCSVGLAAGLETQYFGPGTRLLVL.

CDR3: CASSFHSSGKEKLFF. As DNA, the CDR3 is TGTGCCAGCAGTTTTCACTCCTCCGGGAAGGAAAAACTGTTTTTT. The genes are TRBV12-3 or TRBV12-4 and TRBJ1-4, with D uncertain. Trimming stripped 3 bases from V and 8 bases from J, with 16 bases between. The CDR3 sequence is 15 residues long.

This clonotype was observed a few times. J is TRBJ1-4 and V is TRBV2, with D hard to call. The CDR3 extends over 12 amino acids. Germline CDR1 reads SNHLY; CDR2 reads FYNNEI. V was shortened by 4 bases and J by 5 bases, with 5 bases between the two germline ends. CDR3 in amino acids: CASSALNEKLFF. CDR3 bases: TGTGCCAGCAGTGCCTTGAATGAAAAACTGTTTTTT. The full variable domain, rest sourced from reference TRBV2 and TRBJ1-4, is EPEVTQTPSHQVTQMGQEVILRCVPISNHLYFYWYRQILGQKVEFLVSFYNNEISEKSEIFDDQFSVERPDGSNFTLKIRSTKLEDSAMYFCASSALNEKLFFGSGTQLSVL.

This clonotype appeared a few times. This chain links TRBV11-2 with TRBJ2-1, with D tentatively TRBD2 (5 bases). Germline V gene data show CDR1 as SGHAT and CDR2 as FQNNGV. Trimming cost V 6 bases and J 1 base, with 28 bases left between them. This CDR3 is built from 20 residues. The chain's CDR3 is CASRSILGGLDGLSYNEQFF. As DNA, the CDR3 is TGTGCCAGCAGGTCGATACTCGGAGGCTTGGACGGATTGTCCTACAATGAGCAGTTCTTC.

This chain connects TRBV7-2 to TRBJ1-2, with a tentative D call TRBD1 (5 bases). The V end lost 4 bases, the J end lost 4 bases, and 16 bases lay between the germline ends. This CDR3 comprises 15 residues. Germline V gene sequence: CDR1 SGHTA, CDR2 FQGNSA. The CDR3 sequence is CASSSDSDTSYGYTF. The CDR3, as DNA: TGTGCCAGCAGCTCCGACAGTGATACCTCCTATGGCTACACCTTC. The full variable domain, in which reference TRBV7-2 and TRBJ1-2 provide the parts outside the CDR3, is GAGVSQSPSNKVTEKGKDVELRCDPISGHTALYWYRQSLGQGLEFLIYFQGNSAPDKSGLPSDRFSAERTGGSVSTLTIQRTQQEDSAVYLCASSSDSDTSYGYTFGSGTRLTVV.

This clonotype has just a few counts. V and J are TRBV12-3 or TRBV12-4 and TRBJ2-4, with D perhaps TRBD2 (6 bases). CDR3 size: 13 residues. Trimming took off 3 bases at V and 6 bases at J, with 9 bases between the two ends. CDR3 sequence: CASSFPGLNIQYF. In DNA form, the CDR3 reads TGTGCCAGCAGTTTTCCGGGACTAAACATTCAGTACTTC.

Points on this clonotype: This may be a read error, as it is one base from a much larger clone. The chain couples TRBV28 to TRBJ2-5; D is uncertain. CDR1 is MDHEN, CDR2 SYDVKM, per germline. The CDR3 contains 13 residues. CDR3 nucleotide sequence: TGTACCAGCAGTTTTTACAACCAAGAGACCCAGTACTTC. It specifies CTSSFYNQETQYF.

The chain carries TRBV28 and TRBJ2-4; D could derive from TRBD1 or TRBD2 (5 bases each). Germline lookup yields CDR1 MDHEN and CDR2 SYDVKM. The ends were cut back, 3 bases at V and 3 bases at J, with 9 bases in the middle. The length of the CDR3 is 14 residues. In DNA, the CDR3 is TGTGCCAGCAGTTTTGGGGGTGTCAAAAACATTCAGTACTTC. Protein product: CASSFGGVKNIQYF.